This TCR beta chain emerged from a study of Ad26.COV2.S vaccination and SARS-CoV-2 variants. Overall study context: By the intramuscular route, Ad26.COV2.S was given once, or twice 56 days apart. Whole-study findings and limits: A substantial breadth of spike-specific CD8+ and CD4+ T cell responses after vaccination has been reported.

TCRdb's copy holds only in-frame clones and misses some; the assay was immunoSEQ multiplex PCR. Among approximately 460,000 clones, 70% to 90% were seen once, and the ten largest hold 1.5% to 2%. Treatment meaning: around 19 received Ad26.COV2.S at low or high dose, single or two shots; about five received placebo; per-sample allocation not given. Vaccine and placebo recipients were sampled on day 63 after the first injection. With respect to this clone: What it binds is unknown.

Germline CDR1 reads MGHDK; CDR2 reads SYGVNS. Deletions cut 5 bases from V and 8 bases from J, with 15 bases between. The CDR3 spans 13 residues. Material: peripheral blood, obtained in a trial of Ad26.COV2.S vaccine versus placebo. The chain combines TRBV25-1 with TRBJ1-2; tentative D call: TRBD1 (5 bases). The sequence was collected from a person between 18 and 65 years old who received the Ad26.COV2.S COVID-19 vaccine or a placebo. The CDR3 sequence is CASSPGRGVGYTF. As DNA, the CDR3 is TGTGCCAGCAGTCCCGGGCGGGGGGTAGGCTACACCTTC.